Listed below are T cell receptor beta chains from one sample, sequenced in a study of radiotherapy plus CTLA-4 blockade in lung cancer. Assay: immunoSEQ multiplex PCR; the TCRdb copy retains only in-frame clones and omits some. This sample has 45,000 to 55,000 clones; approximately 76% occur once, and the top ten carry roughly 11%. The sample consisted of peripheral blood, taken from a patient treated with radiotherapy plus ipilimumab. These receptors were obtained from a human donor with non-small cell lung cancer who had stable disease on radiotherapy plus ipilimumab. Both conserved end residues are part of each CDR3. A D gene is named only where the DNA matches it firmly.

TRBD1,TRBV6-4,TRBJ1-1,CASRGQGTAEAFF,TGTGCCAGCCGGGGACAGGGGACGGCTGAAGCTTTCTTT
NA,TRBV6-4,TRBJ2-3,CASSDSGGYTDTQYF,TGTGCCAGCAGTGACTCCGGCGGATACACAGATACGCAGTATTTT
TRBD1,TRBV11-2,TRBJ1-2,CASLHPGQGADGYTF,TGTGCCAGCCTCCACCCCGGACAGGGGGCGGATGGCTACACCTTC
NA,TRBV6-5,TRBJ2-5,CASTDLPGLEETQYF,TGTGCCAGCACAGACCTGCCGGGACTCGAAGAGACCCAGTACTTC
NA,TRBV9,TRBJ2-3,CVSSVEGGTSTDTQYF,TGTGTCAGCAGCGTAGAAGGGGGAACTTCCACAGATACGCAGTATTTT
TRBD1,TRBV19,TRBJ1-6,CASSRQGFNSPLHF,TGTGCCAGTAGCCGACAGGGGTTTAATTCACCCCTCCACTTT
NA,TRBV6-1,TRBJ2-1,CAVRGGGFNEQFF,TGTGCCGTTCGAGGGGGGGGATTCAATGAGCAGTTCTTC
NA,TRBV28,TRBJ1-1,CASSFSGTTEAFF,TGTGCCAGCAGTTTCTCCGGGACCACTGAAGCTTTCTTT
NA,TRBV7-9,TRBJ1-2,CASNKTPGYGYTF,TGTGCCAGCAACAAAACGCCGGGTTATGGCTACACCTTC
NA,TRBV9,TRBJ1-3,CASSVPGPGNTIYF,TGTGCCAGCAGCGTACCAGGGCCAGGAAACACCATATATTTT
TRBD1,TRBV9,TRBJ2-2,CASSDGQGPRELFF,TGTGCCAGCAGCGATGGACAGGGTCCGAGGGAGCTGTTTTTT
TRBD1,TRBV5-4,TRBJ1-3,CASSAGQGFNGNTIYF,TGTGCCAGCAGCGCCGGACAGGGCTTTAATGGAAACACCATATATTTT
NA,TRBV6-1,TRBJ1-4,CASSWDFNEKLFF,TGTGCCAGCAGTTGGGATTTTAATGAAAAACTGTTTTTT
NA,TRBV11-2,TRBJ2-2,CASSQSTNTGELFF,TGTGCCAGCAGCCAAAGCACTAACACCGGGGAGCTGTTTTTT
NA,TRBV5-1,TRBJ1-1,CASSLAKGGRTEAFF,TGCGCCAGCAGCTTGGCCAAGGGGGGGCGCACTGAAGCTTTCTTT
NA,TRBV5-6,TRBJ2-5,CASESGGTQYF,TGTGCCAGCGAATCGGGTGGGACCCAGTACTTC
NA,TRBV6-1,TRBJ1-4,CASSPTGRAEKLFF,TGTGCCAGCAGCCCCACAGGGAGAGCTGAAAAACTGTTTTTT
NA,TRBV2,TRBJ2-7,CASSEGRGQYF,TGTGCCAGCAGTGAAGGAAGGGGGCAGTACTTC
TRBD1,TRBV30,TRBJ1-2,CAWSSQGAAYGYTF,TGTGCCTGGAGTTCACAGGGGGCGGCCTATGGCTACACCTTC
TRBD1,TRBV6-1,TRBJ1-1,CASSRDRDTEAFF,TGTGCCAGCAGTAGGGACAGGGACACTGAAGCTTTCTTT
NA,TRBV6-5,TRBJ1-2,CASSEDRSAYTF,TGTGCCAGCAGTGAAGACAGGTCAGCCTACACCTTC
NA,TRBV7-6,TRBJ1-2,CASSLKGEDGYTF,TGTGCCAGCAGCTTAAAAGGGGAGGATGGCTACACCTTC
TRBD2,TRBV2,TRBJ2-1,CASSEAGTSGGGANEQFF,TGTGCCAGCAGTGAAGCCGGGACTAGCGGGGGGGGTGCAAATGAGCAGTTCTTC
TRBD1,TRBV6-5,TRBJ1-1,CASSDQQGARAFF,TGTGCCAGCAGTGACCAACAGGGGGCGCGGGCTTTCTTT
NA,TRBV5-1,TRBJ1-6,CASSLGGRVESPLHF,TGCGCCAGCAGCTTGGGGGGCAGGGTGGAATCACCCCTCCACTTT
TRBD2,TRBV5-1,TRBJ2-1,CASSGGTSGPYNEQFF,TGCGCCAGCAGCGGTGGGACTAGCGGGCCCTACAATGAGCAGTTCTTC
TRBD1,TRBV2,TRBJ1-5,CASSRTGGGLNQPQHF,TGTGCCAGCAGCAGGACGGGAGGGGGCCTCAATCAGCCCCAGCATTTT
TRBD1,TRBV19,TRBJ2-2,CASSFGTGGIFANTGELFF,TGTGCCAGTAGTTTCGGGACAGGGGGAATATTCGCGAACACCGGGGAGCTGTTTTTT
NA,TRBV6-1,TRBJ2-6,CASSESNSGANVLTF,TGTGCCAGCAGTGAATCAAATTCTGGGGCCAACGTCCTGACTTTC
NA,TRBV6-5,TRBJ2-3,CASSYMTGGTDTQYF,TGTGCCAGCAGTTATATGACGGGGGGCACAGATACGCAGTATTTT
NA,TRBV5-4,TRBJ1-1,CASSSDSNTEAFF,TGTGCCAGCAGCTCGGACTCGAACACTGAAGCTTTCTTT
TRBD1,TRBV7-6,TRBJ1-1,CASRQGGEVNTEAFF,TGTGCCAGCCGACAGGGAGGAGAGGTGAACACTGAAGCTTTCTTT
TRBD1,TRBV27,TRBJ1-1,CASSLRGTGWVAFF,TGTGCCAGCAGTTTAAGGGGGACAGGGTGGGTTGCTTTCTTT